Each of the 31 T cell receptor beta chains below was sequenced from the same sample in a study of blood T cell repertoires in COVID-19. The assay was immunoSEQ multiplex PCR, and TCRdb's table has in-frame clones only and misses some. The sample holds 200,000 or so clones, around 83% seen once. Sequenced sample: peripheral blood. All receptors derive from a woman in her thirties or forties with acute or convalescent COVID-19.

Comments on this clone: Additional DNA sequences in this sample encode the identical CDR3. The rearrangement uses TRBV6-1 and TRBJ1-2, with D unresolved. Per the germline V gene, CDR1 is MNHNS and CDR2 is SASEGT. Trimming stripped 2 bases from V and 3 bases from J, with 7 bases between. The length of the CDR3 is 13 residues. CDR3 protein: CASSETGYYGYTF. The CDR3 coding sequence is TGTGCCAGCAGTGAAACCGGGTACTATGGCTACACCTTC.

V usage is TRBV28 and J usage is TRBJ1-4; D is uncertain. CDR1 and CDR2 from the germline V gene are MDHEN and SYDVKM. The ends were cut back, 3 bases at V and 10 bases at J, with 15 bases in the middle. The CDR3 has 14 residues. In DNA form, the CDR3 reads TGTGCCAGCAGTTTGACACCCTCAAGCCCAAAACTGTTTTTT. Protein: CASSLTPSSPKLFF.

The chain employs TRBV5-1 and TRBJ1-6, with D possibly TRBD1 on 5 matching bases. There are 18 residues in the CDR3. V shed 1 base and J shed 2 bases, with 16 bases lying between them. Per the germline V gene, CDR1 is SGHRS and CDR2 is YFSETQ. CDR3 DNA sequence: TGCGCCAGCAGCTTGTTGACTAGGGGAAGAGCCTATAATTCACCCCTCCACTTT. Translation: CASSLLTRGRAYNSPLHF. The complete variable domain, with remaining parts taken from reference TRBV5-1 and TRBJ1-6, reads KAGVTQTPRYLIKTRGQQVTLSCSPISGHRSVSWYQQTPGQGLQFLFEYFSETQRNKGNFPGRFSGRQFSNSRSEMNVSTLELGDSALYLCASSLLTRGRAYNSPLHFGNGTRLTVT.

This clone was seen just once. The chain carries TRBV3-1 (or the pseudogene TRBV3-2) and TRBJ2-7, with D possibly being TRBD1 (6 bases). This CDR3 has 16 amino acids. V was cut by 1 base and J by 3 bases, with 16 bases left in between. Germline CDR1 and CDR2: LGHDT and YNNKEL (reference sequence). The CDR3 loop is CASSQAADSRNYEQYF. CDR3 nucleotides: TGTGCCAGCAGCCAAGCCGCGGACAGTCGGAACTACGAGCAGTACTTC.

This chain connects TRBV19 to TRBJ1-3, with TRBD1 matching 9 bases. CDR1 and CDR2 from the germline V gene are LNHDA and SQIVND (reference sequence). This CDR3 region has 14 residues. CDR3 region: CARSRDRAGNTIYF. The CDR3 DNA reads TGTGCGAGATCCCGGGACAGGGCTGGAAACACCATATATTTT.

J is TRBJ1-6 and V is TRBV27, with D uncertain. Trimming took 5 bases from V and 12 from J, leaving 11 bases between them. Germline CDR1 MNHEY, CDR2 SMNVEV (reference sequence). This CDR3 contains 12 residues. This chain's CDR3 is CASSPGIQPLHF. The CDR3 DNA reads TGTGCCAGCAGTCCGGGTATACAACCCCTCCACTTT.

The rearrangement links TRBV6-2 or TRBV6-3 to TRBJ1-2; 7 bases fit TRBD1. Trimming took 6 bases from V and 4 from J; bases not matched to a gene: 8. This CDR3 is 14 amino acids long. Germline V lookup: CDR1 MNHEY, CDR2 SVGEGT. The CDR3 region has the DNA TGTGCCAGCAGCCAAGGACAGGCGACCTATGGCTACACCTTC. Translated: CASSQGQATYGYTF.

This chain connects TRBV24-1 to TRBJ2-3; 7 nucleotides line up with TRBD1. This CDR3 comprises 14 residues. Germline V lookup: CDR1 KGHDR, CDR2 SFDVKD. V lost 9 bases and J lost 4; bases outside the gene matches: 9. The CDR3 DNA sequence: TGTGCCACCGAAACTACAGGGGTTGCAGATACGCAGTATTTT. Amino acids: CATETTGVADTQYF.

The chain employs TRBV15 and TRBJ2-2, with D possibly matching TRBD1 (5 bases). This CDR3 contains 16 residues. CDR1 is LNHNV, CDR2 YYDKDF, per germline (reference sequence). V lost 0 bases and J 5 bases, leaving 13 bases between the germline ends. DNA for the CDR3: TGTGCCACCAGCAGAGATGGCAGGGTGTTAACCGGGGAGCTGTTTTTT. Translated, it gives CATSRDGRVLTGELFF.

V and J are TRBV6-5 and TRBJ2-7, with 7 bases aligning to TRBD1. The germline CDR1 and CDR2 sequences are MNHEY and SVGAGI. Losses at the gene ends were 4 bases for V and 3 bases for J; bases not matched to a gene: 6. CDR3 size: 14 residues. The CDR3, as DNA: TGTGCCAGCAGTTCGACAGGGCAGGACTACGAGCAGTACTTC. The encoded protein is CASSSTGQDYEQYF.

This chain joins TRBV11-3 and TRBJ2-1; possible D gene TRBD2, 6 bases. The germline gives CDR1 SGHNT, CDR2 YENEEA. V was trimmed by 4 bases and J by 9 bases, leaving 13 bases between them. The CDR3 is 13 residues long. CDR3 nucleotide sequence: TGTGCCAGCAGCTGGACCGGGAGTGCTGAGCAGTTCTTC. Protein sequence: CASSWTGSAEQFF.

The chain carries TRBV15 and TRBJ2-7; TRBD1 is a possible D gene (6 bases). The germline V and J ends were trimmed by 5 bases and 3 bases, with 20 bases remaining between them. Germline loops: CDR1 LNHNV, CDR2 YYDKDF (reference sequence). The CDR3 covers 16 residues. The CDR3 DNA reads TGTGCCACCAGCCGACAAACCGGGACACCCGTCTACGAGCAGTACTTC. Protein product: CATSRQTGTPVYEQYF.

The chain recombines TRBV19 with TRBJ1-5, with 8 nucleotides matching TRBD1. J was trimmed by 6 bases and V by 3 bases; bases with no gene match: 7. The CDR3 is made up of 15 amino acids. Germline loops: CDR1 LNHDA, CDR2 SQIVND (reference sequence). CDR3 in DNA: TGTGCCAGTAGTATTGCTCAGGGGGCACGTCAGCCCCAGCATTTT. This sequence encodes CASSIAQGARQPQHF.

This chain uses TRBV28 with TRBJ2-7; the match to TRBD2 covers 8 bases. Trimming removed 6 bases from V and 2 bases from J; junction bases left unmatched: 12. The V gene's germline CDR1 is MDHEN and CDR2 SYDVKM. The CDR3 spans 16 residues. The CDR3 nucleotides are TGTGCCAGCAGATCCCCAGGGCGGGAGGATCCCTACGAGCAGTACTTC. This encodes CASRSPGREDPYEQYF.

The rearrangement links TRBV10-3 to TRBJ1-5; a weak D match, TRBD1 (5 bases). V dropped 8 bases and J dropped 5 bases, with 13 bases sitting between them. The CDR3 is 13 amino acids. The germline V gene encodes CDR1 ENHRY and CDR2 SYGVKD. DNA of the CDR3: TGTGCCATCGGGGGGGTTGGATATCAGCCCCAGCATTTT. Its translation is CAIGGVGYQPQHF.

The rearrangement joins TRBV5-1 to TRBJ2-1; no reliable D call. The V gene lost 0 bases and the J gene lost 5 bases, with 9 bases spanning the gap. The CDR3 contains 14 residues. Germline V gene sequence: CDR1 SGHRS, CDR2 YFSETQ. The CDR3 spells CASSLVNTDNEQFF. The CDR3 DNA is TGCGCCAGCAGCTTGGTTAATACGGACAATGAGCAGTTCTTC.

In its sample, this clone was seen once. CDR3 sequence reads: CASSIGTGPEKLFF. The CDR3 nucleotides are TGTGCCAGTAGTATTGGGACAGGGCCTGAAAAACTGTTTTTT. The chain joins TRBV19 to TRBJ1-4, with 9 bases identical to TRBD1. The CDR3 extends over 14 amino acids. J lost 7 bases, V lost 3 bases, and 3 bases had no gene match. Germline V gives CDR1 LNHDA, CDR2 SQIVND (reference sequence).

The J gene is TRBJ2-1, the V gene TRBV5-1; D is unresolved. Trimming shortened V by 0 bases and J by 10 bases, and 11 bases separated the two germline ends. The CDR3 extends over 13 amino acids. Germline V gene lookup returns CDR1 SGHRS and CDR2 YFSETQ. CDR3 residues: CASSLGTAREQFF. The CDR3 DNA follows: TGCGCCAGCAGCTTGGGCACGGCCAGGGAGCAGTTCTTC.

The gene calls are TRBV7-3 and TRBJ2-5; D is possibly TRBD2 (5 bases). The CDR3 runs to 13 residues. V lost 0 bases, J lost 7 bases, and 9 bases lay in between. Germline V gene sequence: CDR1 SGHTA, CDR2 FQGTGA. The CDR3 reads CASSLTGVATQYF. The CDR3 bases are TGTGCCAGCAGCTTAACCGGGGTAGCGACCCAGTACTTC.

DNA of the CDR3: TGTGCCAGTATCTCGACAGAAGGCACAGATACGCAGTATTTT. Its protein product is CASISTEGTDTQYF. The rearrangement joins TRBV19 to TRBJ2-3; tentatively, D is TRBD1 (5 bases). Per the germline V gene, CDR1 is LNHDA and CDR2 is SQIVND (reference sequence). CDR3 length: 14 amino acids. Trimming stripped 7 bases from V and 1 base from J, with 12 bases between.

As to this clone: The sample has other DNA sequences that encode this CDR3 too. The chain couples TRBV18 to TRBJ1-1, with D unresolved. V lost 6 bases to trimming and J lost 0 bases, with 8 bases between them. The V gene's germline CDR1 is KGHSH and CDR2 LQKENI. This CDR3 comprises 13 residues. This chain's CDR3 is CASSPNLNTEAFF. Written as DNA, the CDR3 is TGTGCCAGCTCCCCTAACCTGAACACTGAAGCTTTCTTT. The full variable domain, its missing parts supplied by reference TRBV18 and TRBJ1-1, is NAGVMQNPRHLVRRRGQEARLRCSPMKGHSHVYWYRQLPEEGLKFMVYLQKENIIDESGMPKERFSAEFPKEGPSILRIQQVVRGDSAAYFCASSPNLNTEAFFGQGTRLTVV.

In this sample, this clone turned up once. The rearrangement uses TRBV7-6 and TRBJ2-2; 7 positions agree with TRBD2. CDR1 SGHVS and CDR2 FNYEAQ come from the germline V gene. The V gene end was trimmed by 4 bases and the J gene end by 4 bases; junction bases not matched to a gene: 9. This CDR3 contains 16 residues. The CDR3 loop reads CASSSQSGVLTGELFF. The CDR3 bases are TGTGCCAGCAGCTCCCAAAGCGGGGTCCTCACCGGGGAGCTGTTTTTT.

The chain carries TRBV20-1 and TRBJ2-7; D gene uncertain. Looked up from germline, CDR1 is DFQATT and CDR2 is SNEGSKA (reference sequence). The CDR3 is 11 residues long. Trimming removed 3 bases at V and 3 bases at J, with 6 bases between. In nucleotides, the CDR3 is TGCAGTGCTAGCCCGGTCTACGAGCAGTACTTC. The encoded protein is CSASPVYEQYF.

The gene calls are TRBV6-2 or TRBV6-3 and TRBJ1-2, with TRBD1 matching over 9 bases. Germline CDR1 is MNHEY and CDR2 is SVGEGT. After removal of 5 bases from V and 5 bases from J, the junction contained 18 bases not matched to a gene. This CDR3 contains 18 residues. CDR3 residues: CASSKSGTGMTGGYGYTF. The CDR3 region has the DNA TGTGCCAGCAGTAAAAGCGGGACAGGGATGACCGGCGGGTATGGCTACACCTTC.

This clone turned up a few times. The chain joins TRBV9 to TRBJ2-5, with D possibly being TRBD1 (6 bases). Germline V gene data show CDR1 as SGDLS and CDR2 as YYNGEE. This CDR3 comprises 13 residues. V shed 4 bases and J shed 5 bases, with 12 bases lying between them. The CDR3 reads CASSTGLKETQYF. CDR3 nucleotides: TGTGCCAGCAGCACAGGGTTAAAGGAGACCCAGTACTTC.

The chain joins TRBV6-6 to TRBJ1-5, with a possible D match to TRBD1 (6 bases). Germline CDR1 and CDR2: MNHNY and SVGAGI (reference sequence). V was trimmed by 0 bases and J by 4 bases, leaving 10 bases between them. The CDR3 has 15 residues. The CDR3 loop reads CASSYSVQGNQPQHF. The CDR3 DNA reads TGTGCCAGCAGTTACTCGGTTCAGGGGAATCAGCCCCAGCATTTT.

This sequence joins TRBV27 and TRBJ2-1; 7 bases are a match to TRBD2. J was trimmed by 4 bases and V by 8 bases; bases with no gene match: 11. Germline loops: CDR1 MNHEY, CDR2 SMNVEV (reference sequence). CDR3 length equals 15 residues. CDR3 DNA sequence: TGTGCCAGCCGGCCCGGGGCTAGCGGATACAATGAGCAGTTCTTC. It translates to CASRPGASGYNEQFF.

The rearrangement joins TRBV5-1 to TRBJ2-3; 11 nucleotides match TRBD2. Germline CDR1 is SGHRS and CDR2 is YFSETQ. Germline trimming cut 3 bases from V and 4 bases from J; bases unmatched to any gene: 13. The CDR3 runs 18 residues. CDR3 residues: CASSSRLAGQDMADTQYF. The CDR3 DNA sequence: TGCGCCAGCAGCTCCCGACTAGCGGGACAAGATATGGCAGATACGCAGTATTTT.

The rearrangement links TRBV6-2 or TRBV6-3 to TRBJ2-1; a possible D gene is TRBD2 (6 bases). The CDR3 is 14 residues long. The V gene lost 2 bases and the J gene lost 8 bases, with 13 bases spanning the gap. CDR1 is MNHEY, CDR2 SVGEGT, per germline. The CDR3 reads CASSYDGRVYEQFF. Written as DNA, the CDR3 is TGTGCCAGCAGTTACGACGGGAGAGTATATGAGCAGTTCTTC.

The chain is built from TRBV6-5 and TRBJ2-7, with 9 positions matching TRBD1. CDR1 MNHEY and CDR2 SVGAGI come from the germline V gene. This CDR3 has 14 residues. The V and J ends lost 8 bases and 4 bases, in that order; junction bases with no gene match: 9. The CDR3, as DNA: TGTGCCAGCGTGCGGAGGGACAGGGCTTACGAGCAGTACTTC. Its translation is CASVRRDRAYEQYF.

CDR3 DNA sequence: TGCGCCAGCAGCCCCGGGAGGCAGGGCGACGAGCAGTACTTC. Translating it yields CASSPGRQGDEQYF. V is TRBV4-1 and J is TRBJ2-7; 7 bases align to TRBD2. This CDR3 spans 14 amino acids. Germline-derived CDR1 and CDR2 are MGHRA and YSYEKL. V gave up 4 bases and J gave up 5 bases; unmatched junction bases: 8.